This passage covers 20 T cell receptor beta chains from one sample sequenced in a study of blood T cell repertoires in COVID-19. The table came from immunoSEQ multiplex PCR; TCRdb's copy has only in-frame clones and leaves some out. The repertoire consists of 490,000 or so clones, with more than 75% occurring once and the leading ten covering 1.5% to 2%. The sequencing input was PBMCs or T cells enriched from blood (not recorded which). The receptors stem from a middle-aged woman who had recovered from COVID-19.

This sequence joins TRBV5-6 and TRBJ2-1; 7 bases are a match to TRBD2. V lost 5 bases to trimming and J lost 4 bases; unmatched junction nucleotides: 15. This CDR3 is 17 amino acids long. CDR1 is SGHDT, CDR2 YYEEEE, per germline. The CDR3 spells CASSPRPRDYTYNEQFF. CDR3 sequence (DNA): TGTGCCAGCAGTCCACGCCCCCGGGACTACACGTACAATGAGCAGTTCTTC. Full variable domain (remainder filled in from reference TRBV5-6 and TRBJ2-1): DAGVTQSPTHLIKTRGQQVTLRCSPKSGHDTVSWYQQALGQGPQFIFQYYEEEERQRGNFPDRFSGHQFPNYSSELNVNALLLGDSALYLCASSPRPRDYTYNEQFFGPGTRLTVL.

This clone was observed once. The CDR3 DNA sequence: TGTGCCAGCAGTTACTCCCCCCTATCCTCCTACGAGCAGTACTTC. This translates into CASSYSPLSSYEQYF. V gene TRBV6-5 combines with J gene TRBJ2-7; D gene uncertain. Trimming removed 0 bases at V and 0 bases at J, with 9 bases between. Germline lookup yields CDR1 MNHEY and CDR2 SVGAGI. CDR3 length equals 15 residues.

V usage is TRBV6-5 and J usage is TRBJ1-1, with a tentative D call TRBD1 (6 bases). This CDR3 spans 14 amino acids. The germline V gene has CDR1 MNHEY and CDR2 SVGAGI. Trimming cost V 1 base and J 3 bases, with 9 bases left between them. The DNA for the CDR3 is TGTGCCAGCAGTTACTGGGGGCGCGACACTGAAGCTTTCTTT. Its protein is CASSYWGRDTEAFF.

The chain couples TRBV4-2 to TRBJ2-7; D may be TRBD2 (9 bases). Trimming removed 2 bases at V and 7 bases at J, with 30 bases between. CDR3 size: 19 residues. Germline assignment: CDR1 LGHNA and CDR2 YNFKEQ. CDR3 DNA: TGTGCCAGCAGCCAATACCCAGGGGGCGGGAGGGCCCTCCTAGTTGAGCAGTACTTC. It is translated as CASSQYPGGGRALLVEQYF.

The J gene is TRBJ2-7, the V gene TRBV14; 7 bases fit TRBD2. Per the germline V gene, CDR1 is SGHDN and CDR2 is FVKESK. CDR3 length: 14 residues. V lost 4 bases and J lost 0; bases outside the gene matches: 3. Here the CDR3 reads CASSRLADSYEQYF. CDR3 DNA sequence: TGTGCCAGCAGCCGCCTAGCGGACTCCTACGAGCAGTACTTC.

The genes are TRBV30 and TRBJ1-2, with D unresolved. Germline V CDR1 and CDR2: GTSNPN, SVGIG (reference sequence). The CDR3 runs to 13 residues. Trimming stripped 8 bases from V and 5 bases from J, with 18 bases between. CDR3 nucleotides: TGTGCCCGCTCCGGTACGGCTAGGTATGGCTACACCTTC. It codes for CARSGTARYGYTF.

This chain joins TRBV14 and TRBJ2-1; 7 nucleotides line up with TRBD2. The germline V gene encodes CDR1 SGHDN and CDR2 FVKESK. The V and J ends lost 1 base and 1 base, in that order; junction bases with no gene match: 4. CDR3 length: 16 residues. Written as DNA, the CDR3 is TGTGCCAGCAGCCAAGTGGGCGGGAGTTCCTACAATGAGCAGTTCTTC. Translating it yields CASSQVGGSSYNEQFF.

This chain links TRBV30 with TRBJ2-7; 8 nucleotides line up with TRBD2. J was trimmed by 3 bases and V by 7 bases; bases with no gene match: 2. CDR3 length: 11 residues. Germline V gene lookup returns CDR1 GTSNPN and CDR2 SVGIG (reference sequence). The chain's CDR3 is CASSGGYEQYF. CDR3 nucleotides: TGTGCCTCCAGCGGGGGCTACGAGCAGTACTTC.

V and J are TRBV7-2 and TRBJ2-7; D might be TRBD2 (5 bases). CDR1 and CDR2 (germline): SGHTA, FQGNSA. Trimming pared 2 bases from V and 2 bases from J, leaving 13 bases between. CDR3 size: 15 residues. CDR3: CASSLPVGVTYEQYF. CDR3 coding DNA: TGTGCCAGCAGCTTACCCGTCGGGGTCACCTACGAGCAGTACTTC. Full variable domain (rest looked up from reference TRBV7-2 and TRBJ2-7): GAGVSQSPSNKVTEKGKDVELRCDPISGHTALYWYRQSLGQGLEFLIYFQGNSAPDKSGLPSDRFSAERTGGSVSTLTIQRTQQEDSAVYLCASSLPVGVTYEQYFGPGTRLTVT.

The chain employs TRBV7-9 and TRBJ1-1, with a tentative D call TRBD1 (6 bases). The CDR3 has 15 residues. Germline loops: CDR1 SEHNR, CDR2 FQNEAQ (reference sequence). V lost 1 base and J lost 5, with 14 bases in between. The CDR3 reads CASSLDGGGGTEAFF. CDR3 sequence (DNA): TGTGCCAGCAGCTTAGATGGGGGAGGGGGTACTGAAGCTTTCTTT.

This CDR3 reads CASSQVGSLNEKLFF. CDR3 DNA: TGCGCCAGCAGCCAAGTTGGGAGCCTTAATGAAAAACTGTTTTTT. V gene TRBV4-3 combines with J gene TRBJ1-4; D is undetermined. Germline loops: CDR1 LGHNA, CDR2 YSLEER. The CDR3 loop spans 15 amino acids. Trimming removed 1 base at V and 4 bases at J, with 10 bases between.

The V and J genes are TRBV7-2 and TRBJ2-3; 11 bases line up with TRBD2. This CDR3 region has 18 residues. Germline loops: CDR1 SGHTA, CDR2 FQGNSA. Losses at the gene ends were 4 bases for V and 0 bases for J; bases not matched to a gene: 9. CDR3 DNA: TGTGCCAGCAGCTCAGTACTAGCGGGAGCACCGAGCACAGATACGCAGTATTTT. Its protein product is CASSSVLAGAPSTDTQYF. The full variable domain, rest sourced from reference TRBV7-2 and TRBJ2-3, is GAGVSQSPSNKVTEKGKDVELRCDPISGHTALYWYRQSLGQGLEFLIYFQGNSAPDKSGLPSDRFSAERTGGSVSTLTIQRTQQEDSAVYLCASSSVLAGAPSTDTQYFGPGTRLTVL.

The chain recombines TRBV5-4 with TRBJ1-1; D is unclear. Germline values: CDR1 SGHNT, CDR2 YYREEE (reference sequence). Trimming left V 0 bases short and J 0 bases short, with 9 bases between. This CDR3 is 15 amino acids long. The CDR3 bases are TGTGCCAGCAGCTTGGAAAGCATTTTGAACACTGAAGCTTTCTTT. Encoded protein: CASSLESILNTEAFF.

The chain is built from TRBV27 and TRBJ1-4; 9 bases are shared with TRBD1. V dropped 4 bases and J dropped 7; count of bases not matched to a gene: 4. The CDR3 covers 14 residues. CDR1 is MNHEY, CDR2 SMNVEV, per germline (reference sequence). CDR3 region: CASSSDRGSEKLFF. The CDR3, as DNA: TGTGCCAGCAGTTCGGACAGGGGAAGTGAAAAACTGTTTTTT.

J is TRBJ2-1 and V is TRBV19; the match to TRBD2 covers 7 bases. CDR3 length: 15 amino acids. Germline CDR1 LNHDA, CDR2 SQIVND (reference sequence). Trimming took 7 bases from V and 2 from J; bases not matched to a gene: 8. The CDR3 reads CASTLSSGTYNEQFF. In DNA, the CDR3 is TGTGCCAGTACCCTATCTAGCGGTACCTACAATGAGCAGTTCTTC.

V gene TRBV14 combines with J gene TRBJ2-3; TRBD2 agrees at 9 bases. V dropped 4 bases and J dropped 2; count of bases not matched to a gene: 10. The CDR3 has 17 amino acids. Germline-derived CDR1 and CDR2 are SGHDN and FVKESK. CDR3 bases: TGTGCCAGCAGCCGGAGGGTCCTAGCGGGATACACAGATACGCAGTATTTT. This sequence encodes CASSRRVLAGYTDTQYF. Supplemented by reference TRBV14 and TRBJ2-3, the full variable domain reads EAGVTQFPSHSVIEKGQTVTLRCDPISGHDNLYWYRRVMGKEIKFLLHFVKESKQDESGMPNNRFLAERTGGTYSTLKVQPAELEDSGVYFCASSRRVLAGYTDTQYFGPGTRLTVL.

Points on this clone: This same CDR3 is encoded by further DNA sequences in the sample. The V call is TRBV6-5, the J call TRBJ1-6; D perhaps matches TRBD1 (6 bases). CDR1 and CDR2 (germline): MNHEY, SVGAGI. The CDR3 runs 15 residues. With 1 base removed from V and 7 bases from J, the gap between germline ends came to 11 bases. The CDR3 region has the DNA TGTGCCAGCAGTTACTTGGGGCAGGGGAATTCACCCCTCCACTTT. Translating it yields CASSYLGQGNSPLHF.

CDR3 amino acids: CASSVGRLGMVSGSSYNEQFF. Here the CDR3 DNA reads TGTGCCAGCAGCGTAGGTCGATTGGGAATGGTCAGCGGGAGCTCCTACAATGAGCAGTTCTTC. The chain uses TRBV9 and TRBJ2-1; 8 positions match TRBD2. Germline V gene data show CDR1 as SGDLS and CDR2 as YYNGEE. The CDR3 loop spans 21 amino acids. V was pared by 0 bases and J by 0 bases, with 17 bases of the junction left unmatched.

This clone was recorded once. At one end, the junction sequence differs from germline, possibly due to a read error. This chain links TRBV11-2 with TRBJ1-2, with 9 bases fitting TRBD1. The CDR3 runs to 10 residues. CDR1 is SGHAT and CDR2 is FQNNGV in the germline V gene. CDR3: CASSRDRVHF. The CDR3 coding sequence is TGTGCCAGCAGTCGGGACAGGGTGCACTTC.

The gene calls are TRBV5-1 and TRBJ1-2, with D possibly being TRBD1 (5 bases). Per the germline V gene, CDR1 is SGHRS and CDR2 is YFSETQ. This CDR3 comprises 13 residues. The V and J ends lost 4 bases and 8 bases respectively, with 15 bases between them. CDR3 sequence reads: CASSDRFLDGYTF. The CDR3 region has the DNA TGCGCCAGCAGCGACAGATTCCTGGACGGCTACACCTTC.